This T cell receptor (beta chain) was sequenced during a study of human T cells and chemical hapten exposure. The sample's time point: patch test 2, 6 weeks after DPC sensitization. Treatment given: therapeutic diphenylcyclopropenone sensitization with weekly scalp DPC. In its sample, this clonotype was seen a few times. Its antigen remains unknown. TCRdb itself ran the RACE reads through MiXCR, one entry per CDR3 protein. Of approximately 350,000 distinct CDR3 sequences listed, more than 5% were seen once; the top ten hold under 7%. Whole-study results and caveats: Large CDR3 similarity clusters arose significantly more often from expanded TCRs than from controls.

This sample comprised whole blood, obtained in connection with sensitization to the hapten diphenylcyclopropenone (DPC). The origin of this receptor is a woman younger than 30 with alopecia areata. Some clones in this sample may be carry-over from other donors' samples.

The CDR3 region is CASSRDGKNQPQHF. In DNA form, the CDR3 reads TGTGCCAGTAGTCGTGACGGAAAAAATCAGCCCCAGCATTTT. V gene TRBV19 combines with J gene TRBJ1-5; D gene uncertain. The CDR3 is 14 residues long. Germline values: CDR1 LNHDA, CDR2 SQIVND (reference sequence). The V and J ends lost 5 bases and 4 bases respectively, with 12 bases between them.